What follows are 23 T cell receptor beta chains derived from one specimen sequenced in a study of cytomegalovirus exposure and HLA in healthy donors. The PCR contained 60 Vbeta and 13 Jbeta primers. Libraries were prepared by immunoSEQ multiplex PCR; TCRdb keeps only in-frame clonotypes and omits some of them. The sample contains about 140,000 clones, over 70% of which appear only once. Sample: PBMCs. The receptors were gathered from a man aged 18 to 29 in good health and CMV-seronegative.

The chain is built from TRBV6-6 and TRBJ2-7; TRBD1 might be the D (6 bases). The CDR3 loop spans 15 amino acids. V gave up 6 bases and J gave up 4 bases, with 19 bases separating them. Germline V CDR1 and CDR2: MNHNY, SVGAGI (reference sequence). CDR3 protein: CASRGTGLVPYEQYF. CDR3 DNA: TGTGCCAGCAGGGGTACAGGGTTGGTCCCTTACGAGCAGTACTTC.

The chain couples TRBV9 to TRBJ2-2, with 9 bases identical to TRBD1. With V trimmed by 3 bases and J by 0 bases, 6 bases remained unmatched. Germline V lookup: CDR1 SGDLS, CDR2 YYNGEE. This CDR3 has 17 amino acids. The CDR3 sequence: CASSGPRQGANTGELFF. CDR3 nucleotides: TGTGCCAGCAGCGGCCCAAGACAGGGGGCGAACACCGGGGAGCTGTTTTTT. Full variable domain (remainder filled in from reference TRBV9 and TRBJ2-2): DSGVTQTPKHLITATGQRVTLRCSPRSGDLSVYWYQQSLDQGLQFLIQYYNGEERAKGNILERFSAQQFPDLHSELNLSSLELGDSALYFCASSGPRQGANTGELFFGEGSRLTVL.

This clone was recorded a few times. The V call is TRBV7-9, the J call TRBJ2-1, with 10 bases that match TRBD2. There are 17 residues in the CDR3. The V and J ends lost 2 bases and 5 bases, in that order; junction bases with no gene match: 9. CDR1 is SEHNR, CDR2 FQNEAQ, per germline (reference sequence). The CDR3 is CASSLPPRLAGHNEQFF. The CDR3 coding sequence is TGTGCCAGCAGCTTACCCCCCCGACTAGCGGGTCACAATGAGCAGTTCTTC.

This chain uses TRBV5-1 with TRBJ2-1; 7 bases match TRBD2. The CDR3 spans 14 residues. Germline trimming cut 0 bases from V and 5 bases from J; bases unmatched to any gene: 2. Germline assignment: CDR1 SGHRS and CDR2 YFSETQ. The chain's CDR3 is CASSLAGGNNEQFF. The DNA for the CDR3 is TGCGCCAGCAGCTTGGCCGGGGGGAACAATGAGCAGTTCTTC.

This chain links TRBV19 with TRBJ2-7, with TRBD1 matching 10 bases. The CDR3 totals 16 residues. The germline V gene encodes CDR1 LNHDA and CDR2 SQIVND (reference sequence). With 7 bases clipped from V and 2 bases from J, the junction kept 11 bases outside the gene matches. The CDR3, as DNA: TGTGCCAGTACCTCGGCCCCGGGACAGGGGACCTACGAGCAGTACTTC. The encoded protein is CASTSAPGQGTYEQYF.

This sequence joins TRBV30 and TRBJ1-1, with D uncertain. The CDR3 is made up of 13 amino acids. The V gene lost 3 bases and the J gene lost 3 bases, with 11 bases spanning the gap. Germline values: CDR1 GTSNPN, CDR2 SVGIG (reference sequence). CDR3 coding DNA: TGTGCCTGGAGGCCGAGGATGGACACTGAAGCTTTCTTT. As protein: CAWRPRMDTEAFF.

On this clone itself: One junction end disagrees with the germline gene, perhaps due to a read error. V and J are TRBV7-9 and TRBJ1-2; TRBD1 matches at 9 bases. Germline V gene data show CDR1 as SEHNR and CDR2 as FQNEAQ (reference sequence). The CDR3 is 15 amino acids. The CDR3 DNA is TGTTCCAGCAACCACAAGGGACAGGGCAGAGATGGCTACACCTTC. Translated, it gives CSSNHKGQGRDGYTF.

DNA for the CDR3: TGTGCCAGCAGCGGCAGGGGGCTTGAGACCCAGTACTTC. Amino acids: CASSGRGLETQYF. V gene TRBV5-4 combines with J gene TRBJ2-5, with TRBD1 matching over 8 bases. This CDR3 is 13 amino acids long. V lost 4 bases to trimming and J lost 5 bases; unmatched junction nucleotides: 4. CDR1 is SGHNT and CDR2 is YYREEE in the germline V gene (reference sequence).

The rearrangement joins TRBV9 to TRBJ2-2, with a tentative D call TRBD1 (6 bases). The CDR3 runs to 15 residues. V lost 2 bases and J 2 bases, leaving 10 bases between the germline ends. Germline CDR1 is SGDLS and CDR2 is YYNGEE. The CDR3 DNA reads TGTGCCAGCAGCGTGGGGGCGGTAAACACCGGGGAGCTGTTTTTT. This translates into CASSVGAVNTGELFF.

The chain employs TRBV4-1 and TRBJ2-3, with 11 bases identical to TRBD1. V was clipped by 3 bases and J by 2 bases; unmatched bases: 16. This CDR3 has 20 residues. Germline CDR1 and CDR2: MGHRA and YSYEKL. The CDR3 loop reads CASSQDGQGASPHYTDTQYF. The CDR3, as DNA: TGCGCCAGCAGCCAGGATGGACAGGGGGCTAGCCCACACTACACAGATACGCAGTATTTT.

Details on this clone: The identical CDR3 is also encoded by other nucleotide sequences in the sample. This chain uses TRBV5-1 with TRBJ1-4, with 10 bases aligning to TRBD1. Trimming cost V 4 bases and J 5 bases; bases outside gene matches: 2. This CDR3 has 14 amino acids. Germline assignment: CDR1 SGHRS and CDR2 YFSETQ. CDR3 nucleotide sequence: TGCGCCAGCAGCCTGGGACAGGGGAATGAAAAACTGTTTTTT. It specifies CASSLGQGNEKLFF.

In nucleotides, the CDR3 is TGTGCCAGCAGTCGGGGATCAGAGGAAACGGGAGCTTTCTTT. The encoded protein is CASSRGSEETGAFF. The chain employs TRBV7-2 and TRBJ1-1; D is unclear. This CDR3 is 14 amino acids long. Between the trimmed V and J ends, which lost 6 bases and 10 bases, there was a span of 21 bases. The germline gives CDR1 SGHTA, CDR2 FQGNSA. The variable domain in full, with the rest retrieved from reference TRBV7-2 and TRBJ1-1, is GAGVSQSPSNKVTEKGKDVELRCDPISGHTALYWYRQSLGQGLEFLIYFQGNSAPDKSGLPSDRFSAERTGGSVSTLTIQRTQQEDSAVYLCASSRGSEETGAFFGQGTRLTVV.

The chain employs TRBV6-5 and TRBJ2-7, with 10 positions matching TRBD1. The CDR3 contains 15 residues. Trimming cost V 5 bases and J 1 base; bases outside gene matches: 5. Germline loops: CDR1 MNHEY, CDR2 SVGAGI. The CDR3 nucleotides read TGTGCCAGCAGTGCGACAGGGGGCGCTTCCTACGAGCAGTACTTC. It specifies CASSATGGASYEQYF.

This chain connects TRBV19 to TRBJ2-7; 7 bases are shared with TRBD1. Germline CDR1 reads LNHDA; CDR2 reads SQIVND (reference sequence). V lost 4 bases, J lost 3 bases, and 3 bases stayed unmatched. CDR3 length: 13 residues. In DNA, the CDR3 is TGTGCCAGTAGTAGGGGACAGTACTACGAGCAGTACTTC. Translating it yields CASSRGQYYEQYF.

The V gene is TRBV9, the J gene TRBJ1-5; D remains ambiguous. Trimming cost V 3 bases and J 2 bases, with 9 bases left between them. Germline CDR1 and CDR2: SGDLS and YYNGEE. The CDR3 consists of 14 residues. CDR3 sequence: CASSGGQGNQPQHF. The DNA of the CDR3 is TGTGCCAGCAGCGGCGGGCAGGGCAATCAGCCCCAGCATTTT.

The V gene is TRBV18, the J gene TRBJ1-4; D may be TRBD1 (5 bases). Trimming removed 3 bases from V and 8 bases from J, with 7 bases in between. This CDR3 contains 12 residues. Per the germline V gene, CDR1 is KGHSH and CDR2 is LQKENI. CDR3 in amino acids: CASSPEGEKLFF. The DNA for the CDR3 is TGTGCCAGCTCACCGGAGGGGGAAAAACTGTTTTTT.

The CDR3 reads CAWSKGADRAKNIQYF. The CDR3 coding sequence is TGTGCCTGGAGCAAAGGGGCAGATCGGGCCAAAAACATTCAGTACTTC. The chain carries TRBV30 and TRBJ2-4; TRBD1 might be the D (5 bases). The CDR3 runs to 16 residues. V was clipped by 3 bases and J by 1 base, with 16 bases between them. The germline V gene has CDR1 GTSNPN and CDR2 SVGIG (reference sequence).

The chain uses TRBV6-5 and TRBJ1-4, with 10 bases identical to TRBD1. CDR3 length: 13 residues. V lost 7 bases and J lost 8; bases outside the gene matches: 4. Germline lookup yields CDR1 MNHEY and CDR2 SVGAGI. DNA for the CDR3: TGTGCCAGCAAGGGGACAGGGGAAGAAAAACTGTTTTTT. It specifies CASKGTGEEKLFF.

V gene TRBV30 combines with J gene TRBJ1-4, with TRBD1 matching 7 bases. The CDR3 length is 14 residues. Germline V gene data show CDR1 as GTSNPN and CDR2 as SVGIG (reference sequence). Trimming at V came to 3 bases and at J to 4 bases, leaving 5 bases not matched to a gene. The DNA of the CDR3 is TGTGCCTGGAGCCGGACAGGTGGTAATGAAAAACTGTTTTTT. This encodes CAWSRTGGNEKLFF.

The chain employs TRBV5-1 and TRBJ1-2, with D unclear. Trimming left V 0 bases short and J 4 bases short, with 10 bases between. The V gene's germline CDR1 is SGHRS and CDR2 YFSETQ. CDR3 length: 14 amino acids. The CDR3 DNA reads TGCGCCAGCAGCTTGGGGGTCAGCGGCTATGGCTACACCTTC. Translation gives CASSLGVSGYGYTF.

Written as DNA, the CDR3 is TGTGCCAGCAGTGAAGCAGGTGAGTTAGCCCTCAGGGGGCCCTCGCGGAATGAAAAACTGTTTTTT. Protein product: CASSEAGELALRGPSRNEKLFF. The J gene is TRBJ1-4, the V gene TRBV2; 8 nucleotides line up with TRBD1. The CDR3 has 22 amino acids. Trimming cost V 0 bases and J 5 bases; bases outside gene matches: 23. Germline-derived CDR1 and CDR2 are SNHLY and FYNNEI.

The chain carries TRBV2 and TRBJ2-2, with 7 bases matching TRBD1. Germline CDR1 and CDR2: SNHLY and FYNNEI. The V segment lost 7 bases and the J segment 2 bases; nucleotides outside the gene matches: 4. The CDR3 is 14 amino acids. This chain's CDR3 is CASKGQTNTGELFF. CDR3 in DNA: TGTGCCAGCAAGGGACAGACAAACACCGGGGAGCTGTTTTTT.

J is TRBJ1-2 and V is TRBV7-2; a weak D match, TRBD1 (5 bases). There are 15 residues in the CDR3. V was clipped by 5 bases and J by 0 bases, with 13 bases between them. The V gene's germline CDR1 is SGHTA and CDR2 FQGNSA. This chain's CDR3 is CASSPQGGPNYGYTF. In DNA form, the CDR3 reads TGTGCCAGCAGCCCCCAGGGCGGACCTAACTATGGCTACACCTTC.